This TCR beta chain was recorded in a study of blood T cell repertoires in COVID-19 (dated by TCRdb to about 2020). Notes on the research overall: Collaborator samples came from the United States, Italy and Spain and covered acute and convalescent phases of COVID-19. Where available, HLA class I and class II types were obtained from metadata supplied by the sample provider rather than from assay-based typing. A de-identified subject ID, COVID-19 status, age in years and sex were almost always included in the sample metadata. The samples were drawn from two sources: the first 160 participants of the ongoing ImmuneRACE study, and 1,200 or so subjects contributed by 6 global collaborators. The repertoires were released in a freely available public database meant as a resource for research on the immune response to SARS-CoV-2. Subjects who had been exposed to COVID-19, were actively infected with it, or had recovered from it provided the deeply sampled blood TCRbeta repertoires that made up the dataset. The prospective study material was composed of cDNA or gDNA derived from T cells, B-cell-depleted T cells, or PBMCs. Overall study results and their limits: The amount of clinical and demographic metadata varied by source and participant and was provided uncurated.

With respect to this clone: What this receptor recognizes is not known. It has no much larger one-base neighbor in the sample; base qualities were not kept.

Enrolling through a virtual design, the prospective study's participants ranged in age from roughly 18 to 100 years and lived across around 25 United States geographic areas. In the prospective study, participants were assigned to cohorts based on the clinical history participants reported in a screening survey and a study questionnaire. In the prospective study, mobile phlebotomists collected whole blood, serum and a nasopharyngeal or oropharyngeal swab from each participant. Over a 2-month period, participants in the prospective study had the option of providing additional blood draws and questionnaires. Before DNA extraction, blood samples from the prospective study were shipped at room temperature or frozen. The immunoSEQ Assay, a bias-controlled multiplex PCR, was used to amplify TCRbeta CDR3 regions from genomic DNA. On the study's bioinformatics: Within the assay, amplification of reference gene primers was used to estimate how many nucleated cells each sample contained. To quantify the absolute abundance of each unique TCRbeta CDR3 rearrangement, sequence reads were collapsed and filtered. For each sample, productive Simpson clonality was calculated by taking the square root of Simpson's diversity index across productive rearrangements. The table comes from immuneACCESS by way of TCRdb, which keeps in-frame sequences with V and J called. Part of the clones is missing from these tables; in studies checked, under half for an unresolved V gene and the rest for unknown reasons. For V, J and clone size, that table is used; D and trimming come from the DNA. This sample is represented by approximately 450,000 clones; 70% to 90% of them were singletons. The top ten constitute around 1.8% of the sample.

The CDR3 measures 15 amino acids from cysteine to phenylalanine. Just the 45-base CDR3 DNA is kept, in frame starting at base 1. Per the germline V gene (reference sequence), MNHEY is the CDR1 and SMNVEV is the CDR2. V is shortened by 3 bases, J by 9 bases, and the region joining them spans 15 bases. This clonotype was sampled from a woman aged 18 to 35 with acute COVID-19. The V gene is TRBV27 and the J gene is TRBJ1-6, with the D gene uncertain. The sample consisted of PBMCs or T cells enriched from blood (not recorded which). The DNA is TGTGCCAGCAGTTTCGGTGCGGGGAAAGGTTCACCCCTCCACTTT. Translated, it reads CASSFGAGKGSPLHF.